This TCR beta chain derives from a study of blood T cell repertoires in COVID-19. At the level of the study: Both acute and convalescent COVID-19 samples were obtained from the United States, Italy and Spain. T cells, B-cell-depleted T cells, or PBMCs provided the cDNA or gDNA that served as material.

The V and J ends lost 3 bases and 11 bases, in that order; junction bases with no gene match: 7. The V gene's germline CDR1 is LGHDT and CDR2 YNNKEL (reference sequence). The CDR3 runs 15 residues. In the source study's methods: Amplified reference gene primers provided the basis for estimating nucleated cell counts. The protocol was immunoSEQ multiplex PCR, while the TCRdb copy is restricted to in-frame clones and leaves out a portion. V and J calls plus clone size are reproduced from that table; the DNA served to infer D and trimming. This table has fewer than 250,000 clones, roughly 80% appearing once.

The receptor's source is a man aged 25 to 40 with active or convalescent COVID-19. This sequence joins TRBV3-1 (or the pseudogene TRBV3-2) and TRBJ1-6; TRBD1 aligns across 10 bases. The sample was peripheral blood. CDR3 nucleotide sequence: TGTGCCAGCAGCCATGCCCCGGGACAGGGGACACCCCTCCACTTT. Encoded protein: CASSHAPGQGTPLHF.